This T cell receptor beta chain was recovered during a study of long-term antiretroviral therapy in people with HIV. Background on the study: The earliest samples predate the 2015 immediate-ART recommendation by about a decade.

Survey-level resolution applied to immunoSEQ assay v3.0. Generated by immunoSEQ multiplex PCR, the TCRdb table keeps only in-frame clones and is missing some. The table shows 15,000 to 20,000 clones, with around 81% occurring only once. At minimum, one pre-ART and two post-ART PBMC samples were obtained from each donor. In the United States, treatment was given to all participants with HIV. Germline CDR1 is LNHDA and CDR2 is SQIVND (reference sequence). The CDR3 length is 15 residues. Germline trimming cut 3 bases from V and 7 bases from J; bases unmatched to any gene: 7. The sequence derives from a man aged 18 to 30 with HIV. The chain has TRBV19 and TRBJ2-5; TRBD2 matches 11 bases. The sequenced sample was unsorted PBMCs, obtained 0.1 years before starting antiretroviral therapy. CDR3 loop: CASSILLAGAGTQYF. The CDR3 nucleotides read TGTGCCAGTAGTATCTTACTAGCGGGAGCAGGGACCCAGTACTTC.